This entry is about one T cell receptor (beta chain). Its antigen is not known. This sample stems from a study of shared clonotypes between healthy human individuals. The wider study: Ranging from 18 to 49 in age, donors were a couple of women and a few men.

This table comes from immunoSEQ multiplex PCR, and its TCRdb copy is limited to in-frame clones, with some not included. The table has some 500,000 clones, around 96% seen once. Study-level results: Shared across several donors were around 5% of the naive CD4 clonotypes.

In germline, CDR1 is MDHEN, CDR2 SYDVKM. Trimming removed 3 bases from V and 5 bases from J, with 16 bases in between. This CDR3 is 16 amino acids long. The material sequenced was naive CD4+ T cells sorted from blood. Sample subset: CD45RA+ positively selected. The TCR originated in a woman in her twenties or thirties in good health. The chain couples TRBV28 to TRBJ2-2; D possibly corresponds to TRBD1 (5 bases). In DNA, the CDR3 is TGTGCCAGCAGTTTTAAAGGGGTAGTCAGGACCGGGGAGCTGTTTTTT. This sequence encodes CASSFKGVVRTGELFF. Complete variable domain (other parts from reference TRBV28 and TRBJ2-2): DVKVTQSSRYLVKRTGEKVFLECVQDMDHENMFWYRQDPGLGLRLIYFSYDVKMKEKGDIPEGYSVSREKKERFSLILESASTNQTSMYLCASSFKGVVRTGELFFGEGSRLTVL.